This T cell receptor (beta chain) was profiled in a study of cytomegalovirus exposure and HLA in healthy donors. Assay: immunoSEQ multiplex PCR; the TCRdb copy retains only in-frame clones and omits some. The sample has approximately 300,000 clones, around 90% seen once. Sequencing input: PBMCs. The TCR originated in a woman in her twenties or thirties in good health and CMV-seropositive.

The CDR3 nucleotides read TGTGCCAGCAGCGTAGCCCACACCGGGGAGCTGTTTTTT. This codes for CASSVAHTGELFF. The chain is built from TRBV9 and TRBJ2-2; no firm D call. This CDR3 comprises 13 residues. Germline assignment: CDR1 SGDLS and CDR2 YYNGEE. V was pared by 0 bases and J by 3 bases, with 3 bases between.